A single sample is the source of the 22 T cell receptor beta chains below, sequenced in a study of cytomegalovirus exposure and HLA in healthy donors. Primers: 60 Vbeta forward and 13 Jbeta reverse. TCRdb's table, derived via immunoSEQ multiplex PCR, lists solely in-frame clones and lacks some. This sample has 150,000 or so clones, with 60% to 80% found just once. What was sequenced was PBMCs. The receptors stem from a man aged 18 to 29 in good health and CMV-seropositive.

This chain uses TRBV5-8 with TRBJ2-5, with 7 bases that match TRBD1. This CDR3 region has 14 residues. Germline lookup yields CDR1 SGHTS and CDR2 YDEGEE. Unmatched junction bases numbered 5, after V lost 4 bases and J lost 2 bases. The DNA for the CDR3 is TGTGCCAGCAGCCACGGGACAGTTCAAGAGACCCAGTACTTC. Translating gives CASSHGTVQETQYF. The full variable domain, completed using reference TRBV5-8 and TRBJ2-5, is EAGVTQSPTHLIKTRGQQATLRCSPISGHTSVYWYQQALGLGLQFLLWYDEGEERNRGNFPPRFSGRQFPNYSSELNVNALELEDSALYLCASSHGTVQETQYFGPGTRLLVL.

The chain is built from TRBV4-1 and TRBJ1-2; 8 bases are a match to TRBD1. This CDR3 has 18 residues. Germline V gene lookup returns CDR1 MGHRA and CDR2 YSYEKL. The V and J ends lost 1 base and 2 bases, in that order; junction bases with no gene match: 12. Here the CDR3 reads CASSQGTFGTGRNYGYTF. The CDR3 nucleotides read TGCGCCAGCAGCCAAGGAACATTCGGGACAGGCCGCAACTATGGCTACACCTTC.

The rearrangement joins TRBV11-3 to TRBJ2-2; D remains unclear. Germline values: CDR1 SGHNT, CDR2 YENEEA. The CDR3 runs 13 residues. Trimming stripped 5 bases from V and 7 bases from J, with 11 bases between. The CDR3 here is CASSPLNVGELFF. The CDR3 DNA is TGTGCCAGCAGCCCCCTAAACGTCGGGGAGCTGTTTTTT.

This clone turned up a few times. This chain links TRBV5-1 with TRBJ1-2, with 8 nucleotides matching TRBD1. With V trimmed by 4 bases and J by 5 bases, 7 bases remained unmatched. The CDR3 contains 14 residues. Germline values: CDR1 SGHRS, CDR2 YFSETQ. CDR3 bases: TGCGCCAGCAGCCTGACAGGGGTAGAGTATGGCTACACCTTC. It specifies CASSLTGVEYGYTF.

The sample holds a few counts of this clone. V gene TRBV19 combines with J gene TRBJ1-1; no definite D call. V lost 1 base and J 3 bases, leaving 6 bases between the germline ends. The CDR3 consists of 13 residues. Germline-derived CDR1 and CDR2 are LNHDA and SQIVND (reference sequence). The CDR3 region has the DNA TGTGCCAGTAGTATAGGGCCACACACTGAAGCTTTCTTT. Translating it yields CASSIGPHTEAFF.

This chain uses TRBV9 with TRBJ2-3; 8 bases line up with TRBD1. Germline-derived CDR1 and CDR2 are SGDLS and YYNGEE. J gave up 1 base and V 3 bases, and 4 bases lay outside the gene matches. The CDR3 loop spans 15 amino acids. This CDR3 reads CASSEGGQGTDTQYF. Written as DNA, the CDR3 is TGTGCCAGCAGCGAGGGGGGACAGGGCACAGATACGCAGTATTTT.

The chain carries TRBV6-5 and TRBJ1-3, with D possibly being TRBD1 (6 bases). Germline V gives CDR1 MNHEY, CDR2 SVGAGI. The V gene lost 5 bases and the J gene lost 4 bases, with 9 bases spanning the gap. This CDR3 contains 13 residues. CDR3 coding DNA: TGTGCCAGCAGTGCCGGACAGGGAAACACCATATATTTT. Its protein product is CASSAGQGNTIYF.

This chain uses TRBV30 with TRBJ2-1, with 7 nucleotides matching TRBD2. Germline assignment: CDR1 GTSNPN and CDR2 SVGIG (reference sequence). The CDR3 is 13 residues long. V lost 2 bases, J lost 8 bases, and 6 bases stayed unmatched. In DNA, the CDR3 is TGTGCCTGGAGTATGACTAGCATGGATGAGCAGTTCTTC. Translation gives CAWSMTSMDEQFF.

The chain couples TRBV12-5 to TRBJ2-5; the D gene is possibly TRBD2 (5 bases). The germline CDR1 and CDR2 sequences are LGHNT and FRNRAP. Deletions cut 7 bases from V and 5 bases from J, with 17 bases between. This CDR3 is built from 14 residues. The CDR3 is CASAEGLPGETQYF. CDR3 DNA sequence: TGTGCTAGTGCCGAAGGACTGCCGGGGGAGACCCAGTACTTC.

The chain joins TRBV13 to TRBJ1-2, with a weak D call TRBD1 (5 bases). CDR3 length: 13 amino acids. Germline loops: CDR1 PRHDT, CDR2 FYEKMQ (reference sequence). Trimming took 1 base from V and 6 from J, leaving 9 bases between them. CDR3 protein: CASSLARDHGYTF. DNA of the CDR3: TGTGCCAGCAGCTTAGCCAGGGATCATGGCTACACCTTC. Based on the CDR3 plus reference TRBV13 and TRBJ1-2, the full variable domain is AAGVIQSPRHLIKEKRETATLKCYPIPRHDTVYWYQQGPGQDPQFLISFYEKMQSDKGSIPDRFSAQQFSDYHSELNMSSLELGDSALYFCASSLARDHGYTFGSGTRLTVV.

The J gene is TRBJ2-5, the V gene TRBV7-6; D uncertain. The ends were cut back, 0 bases at V and 3 bases at J, with 2 bases in the middle. CDR1 is SGHVS, CDR2 FNYEAQ, per germline. The CDR3 totals 12 residues. As DNA, the CDR3 is TGTGCCAGCAGCTTAGCCGAAGAGACCCAGTACTTC. This sequence encodes CASSLAEETQYF. Based on the CDR3 plus reference TRBV7-6 and TRBJ2-5, the full variable domain is GAGVSQSPRYKVTKRGQDVALRCDPISGHVSLYWYRQALGQGPEFLTYFNYEAQQDKSGLPNDRFSAERPEGSISTLTIQRTEQRDSAMYRCASSLAEETQYFGPGTRLLVL.

This clone has a single count. The rearrangement joins TRBV11-3 to TRBJ1-1; 11 bases line up with TRBD1. CDR1 is SGHNT, CDR2 YENEEA, per germline. Trimming took 1 base from V and 5 from J; bases not matched to a gene: 6. This CDR3 comprises 16 residues. The CDR3 region has the DNA TGTGCCAGCAGCTTAGTGGGACAGGGGGTGAGGACTGAAGCTTTCTTT. Protein: CASSLVGQGVRTEAFF. The whole variable domain, filled in from reference TRBV11-3 and TRBJ1-1, reads EAGVVQSPRYKIIEKKQPVAFWCNPISGHNTLYWYLQNLGQGPELLIRYENEEAVDDSQLPKDRFSAERLKGVDSTLKIQPAELGDSAVYLCASSLVGQGVRTEAFFGQGTRLTVV.

The rearrangement uses TRBV4-1 and TRBJ2-3; possible D gene TRBD1, 8 bases. The V gene's germline CDR1 is MGHRA and CDR2 YSYEKL. This CDR3 spans 17 amino acids. Trimming left V 4 bases short and J 4 bases short, with 21 bases between. Written as DNA, the CDR3 is TGCGCCAGCAGCCTCGGACAGGGAGGGGGATCGGCAGATACGCAGTATTTT. Amino acids: CASSLGQGGGSADTQYF.

This clone has only a few counts. The V and J genes are TRBV27 and TRBJ1-1; 7 nucleotides line up with TRBD1. There are 13 residues in the CDR3. The trim removed 3 bases at V and 8 bases at J, leaving 6 bases unmatched. Germline V lookup: CDR1 MNHEY, CDR2 SMNVEV (reference sequence). The CDR3 spells CASSFSSGGEAFF. DNA for the CDR3: TGTGCCAGCAGTTTCAGTTCAGGGGGAGAAGCTTTCTTT.

The chain joins TRBV7-3 to TRBJ2-1; TRBD2 agrees at 13 bases. Germline loops: CDR1 SGHTA, CDR2 FQGTGA. V trimming: 5 bases; J trimming: 3 bases; junction bases outside the gene matches: 4. This CDR3 comprises 16 residues. The DNA of the CDR3 is TGTGCCAGCAGCCCCAGGACTAGCGGGGGCTACAATGAGCAGTTCTTC. It encodes CASSPRTSGGYNEQFF.

The table lists this clone with a few counts. The chain combines TRBV7-2 with TRBJ1-1; D gene ambiguous. Trimming left V 1 base short and J 6 bases short, with 12 bases between. CDR1 and CDR2 from the germline V gene are SGHTA and FQGNSA. The length of the CDR3 is 14 residues. For the CDR3, the DNA is TGTGCCAGCAGCTTAGGATACTACGAAGCTGAAGCTTTCTTT. Its translation: CASSLGYYEAEAFF.

V is TRBV4-1 and J is TRBJ1-5, with TRBD1 as a possible D gene (6 bases). This CDR3 has 18 amino acids. The V end lost 4 bases, the J end lost 1 base, and 20 bases lay between the germline ends. Germline V gives CDR1 MGHRA, CDR2 YSYEKL. This CDR3 reads CASSRGMSYRASNQPQHF. The CDR3 DNA reads as TGCGCCAGCAGCCGGGGTATGTCCTACAGGGCAAGCAATCAGCCCCAGCATTTT.

The chain joins TRBV30 to TRBJ2-2; 10 bases align to TRBD1. Germline V gene sequence: CDR1 GTSNPN, CDR2 SVGIG (reference sequence). The CDR3 covers 14 residues. Trimming at V came to 6 bases and at J to 6 bases, leaving 7 bases not matched to a gene. The CDR3 DNA reads TGTGCCTGCTTCCCGGGACAGGGGTCCGGGGAGCTGTTTTTT. This sequence encodes CACFPGQGSGELFF.

For the CDR3, the DNA is TGTGCCAGCAGCTTGGCAGGGATTGGAGACTATGGCTACACCTTC. Protein product: CASSLAGIGDYGYTF. The J gene is TRBJ1-2, the V gene TRBV5-6, with a tentative D call TRBD1 (5 bases). The CDR3 has 15 residues. V lost 0 bases, J lost 3 bases, and 12 bases lay in between. Per germline, CDR1 SGHDT and CDR2 YYEEEE.

This chain links TRBV5-1 with TRBJ2-3; 8 nucleotides agree with TRBD2. The CDR3 covers 16 residues. Unmatched junction bases numbered 12, after V lost 3 bases and J lost 6 bases. Germline loops: CDR1 SGHRS, CDR2 YFSETQ. This CDR3 reads CASSSSGGAHSDTQYF. CDR3 bases: TGCGCCAGCAGCTCCAGCGGGGGCGCCCATAGCGATACGCAGTATTTT.

Notes on this clone: One end of the junction is discordant with germline, which a read error may explain. The chain couples TRBV7-7 to TRBJ2-1; 11 bases agree with TRBD2. The germline gives CDR1 SSHAT, CDR2 FNYEAQ (reference sequence). This CDR3 is built from 16 residues. The CDR3 region has the DNA TGTGCTAGCAGCTTAGGGCCTAGCGGGGGGTCAAATGAGCAGTTCTTC. Amino acids: CASSLGPSGGSNEQFF.

The chain recombines TRBV2 with TRBJ1-6, with D unclear. CDR3 length equals 13 residues. Trimming stripped 7 bases from V and 7 bases from J, with 11 bases between. CDR1 is SNHLY, CDR2 FYNNEI, per germline. CDR3 region: CASNEESNSPLHF. DNA for the CDR3: TGTGCCAGCAACGAGGAAAGCAATTCACCCCTCCACTTT.